One and the same sample provided the 10 T cell receptor beta chains below, sequenced in a study of tumor and adjacent non-tumor tissue in lung cancer. Three rounds of nested PCR, following a modified ARM-PCR protocol, produced the TCRbeta library. TCRdb itself ran the multiplex PCR reads through MiXCR, one entry per CDR3 protein. The table has approximately 120,000 distinct CDR3 sequences, more than 60% seen once; the top ten hold 35% to 40%. This sample's RNA came from whole unsorted tissue. Sequencing was done on a sample of lung tumor tissue. The source of these receptors is an older woman with non-small cell lung cancer.

This clonotype was counted a single time. Germline and junction disagree at one end, which may indicate a read error. The V call is TRBV5-1, the J call TRBJ1-2, with 7 bases identical to TRBD1. The V gene's germline CDR1 is SGHRS and CDR2 YFSETQ. CDR3 length: 14 amino acids. CDR3 sequence reads: CASSGGTANYGYAF. In DNA, the CDR3 is TGCGCCAGCAGCGGCGGGACAGCTAACTATGGCTACGCCTTT.

Comment on this clonotype: Possible read error: a much larger clone is one base away. V gene TRBV30 combines with J gene TRBJ2-7, with no clear D. Germline CDR1 reads GTSNPN; CDR2 reads SVGIG (reference sequence). This CDR3 has 11 residues. Trimming cost V 8 bases and J 6 bases, with 14 bases left between them. The CDR3 here is CARVDRSEQYF. The CDR3 bases are TGTGCCCGCGTGGACCGCTCCGAGCAGTACTTC.

V gene TRBV20-1 combines with J gene TRBJ2-7; 10 bases fit TRBD2. The CDR3 has 16 residues. Germline V gene sequence: CDR1 DFQATT, CDR2 SNEGSKA (reference sequence). Here the CDR3 DNA reads TGCAATGCTAGAGACCCTAGCGGGAGCTTTACCCACGAGCAGTACGTC. This sequence encodes CNARDPSGSFTHEQYV.

For this clonotype: The CDR3 ends on some other residue instead of the conserved phenylalanine or tryptophan, so this is likely a read error. The limits of the CDR3 on the DNA are not certain, so only TCRdb's listed CDR3 is given. The chain joins TRBV4-2 to TRBJ1-1; the table calls TRBD1, which could not be checked here. Per the germline V gene, CDR1 is LGHNA and CDR2 is YNFKEQ. The CDR3 spans 14 amino acids, including both terminal residues. CDR3 in amino acids: CASSPPGRVTEVFS.

CDR3 residues: CASSVRRHAYNEQFF. The DNA for the CDR3 is TGTGCCAGCAGTGTAAGACGGCATGCCTACAATGAGCAGTTCTTC. V is TRBV11-2 and J is TRBJ2-1, with no clear D. CDR3 length: 15 amino acids. Trimming pared 6 bases from V and 2 bases from J, leaving 14 bases between. From germline, CDR1 is SGHAT and CDR2 FQNNGV.

About this clonotype itself: This sequence may be a read error, since a much larger clone differs from it by one base. This likely comes from a read error, as the CDR3 has no conserved phenylalanine or tryptophan at its end. The chain couples TRBV12-3 or TRBV12-4 to TRBJ1-1, with D hard to call. The CDR3 covers 12 residues. The V and J ends lost 4 bases and 7 bases respectively, with 10 bases between them. The CDR3 reads CASSSGLGEAFY. CDR3 bases: TGTGCCAGCAGTTCCGGTCTGGGTGAAGCTTTCTAT.

The chain combines TRBV20-1 with TRBJ2-3, with 13 positions matching TRBD2. Germline CDR1 is DFQATT and CDR2 is SNEGSKA (reference sequence). J gave up 0 bases and V 1 base, and 16 bases lay outside the gene matches. The CDR3 runs 21 residues. In DNA form, the CDR3 reads TGCAGTGCTAGAGCCCCCCTAGAAACGGGACTAGCGGGACCTAGCACAGATACGCAGTATTTT. Translated: CSARAPLETGLAGPSTDTQYF.

In the case of this clonotype: The junction differs from germline at one of its ends, possibly a read error. J is TRBJ2-3 and V is TRBV6-6, with D possibly TRBD1 on 5 matching bases. The germline gives CDR1 MNHNY, CDR2 SVGAGI (reference sequence). The CDR3 totals 16 residues. The DNA for the CDR3 is TGTGTCAGCAGTTACTCTAACAGGTTTCGCACAGATACGCAGTGTTTT. Translating gives CVSSYSNRFRTDTQCF.

As concerns this clonotype: One end of the junction fails to match germline, which may point to a read error. The genes are TRBV4-3 and TRBJ2-1; a possible D gene is TRBD1 (6 bases). The CDR3 is 16 amino acids. Germline values: CDR1 LGHNA, CDR2 YSLEER. CDR3 sequence (DNA): TGCGCTAGCAGCCAAGATGGACAGATTGGGTACAATGAGCAGTTCTTC. This gives the protein CASSQDGQIGYNEQFF.

This clonotype appeared a few times. The conserved closing phenylalanine or tryptophan is absent in this CDR3, likely reflecting a read error. Because the CDR3's place on the DNA is in doubt, the DNA is left out and the CDR3 is given as listed by TCRdb. J is TRBJ2-1 and V is TRBV11-2; the table calls TRBD2, which could not be checked here. Germline V gene sequence: CDR1 SGHAT, CDR2 FQNNGV. The CDR3 sequence runs 16 residues, both termini included. Here the CDR3 reads CASSHISGGRYNERFL.